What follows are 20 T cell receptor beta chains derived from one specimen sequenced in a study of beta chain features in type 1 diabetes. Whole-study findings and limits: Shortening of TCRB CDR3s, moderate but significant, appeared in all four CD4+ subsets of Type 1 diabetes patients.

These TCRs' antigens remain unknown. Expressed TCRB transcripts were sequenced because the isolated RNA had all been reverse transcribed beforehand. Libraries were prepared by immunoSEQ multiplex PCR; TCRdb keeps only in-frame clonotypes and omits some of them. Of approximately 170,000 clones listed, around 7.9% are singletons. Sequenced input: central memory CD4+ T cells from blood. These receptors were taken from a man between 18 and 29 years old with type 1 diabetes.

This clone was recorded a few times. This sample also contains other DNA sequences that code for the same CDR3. The CDR3 sequence is CASSLDRTSGRNEQFF. CDR3 nucleotide sequence: TGTGCCAGCAGCTTAGATCGGACTAGCGGGCGAAATGAGCAGTTCTTC. This sequence joins TRBV11-2 and TRBJ2-1; TRBD2 aligns across 11 bases. With 0 bases clipped from V and 7 bases from J, the junction kept 5 bases outside the gene matches. Germline loops: CDR1 SGHAT, CDR2 FQNNGV. This CDR3 region has 16 residues. The whole variable domain, filled in from reference TRBV11-2 and TRBJ2-1, reads EAGVAQSPRYKIIEKRQSVAFWCNPISGHATLYWYQQILGQGPKLLIQFQNNGVVDDSQLPKDRFSAERLKGVDSTLKIQPAKLEDSAVYLCASSLDRTSGRNEQFFGPGTRLTVL.

The CDR3 region has the DNA TGTGCCAGCAGCCCGCTCGGGGGGACGGTAACAGATACGCAGTATTTT. This sequence encodes CASSPLGGTVTDTQYF. V gene TRBV7-2 combines with J gene TRBJ2-3; 7 nucleotides match TRBD2. Germline-derived CDR1 and CDR2 are SGHTA and FQGNSA. V was pared by 5 bases and J by 3 bases, with 11 bases of the junction left unmatched. The CDR3 loop spans 16 amino acids.

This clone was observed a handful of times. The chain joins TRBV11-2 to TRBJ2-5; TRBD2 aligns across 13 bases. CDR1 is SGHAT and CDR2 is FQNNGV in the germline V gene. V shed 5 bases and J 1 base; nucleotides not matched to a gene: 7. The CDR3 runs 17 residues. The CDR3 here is CASSPPTSGRLQETQYF. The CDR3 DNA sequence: TGTGCCAGCAGCCCCCCGACTAGCGGGAGGCTCCAAGAGACCCAGTACTTC.

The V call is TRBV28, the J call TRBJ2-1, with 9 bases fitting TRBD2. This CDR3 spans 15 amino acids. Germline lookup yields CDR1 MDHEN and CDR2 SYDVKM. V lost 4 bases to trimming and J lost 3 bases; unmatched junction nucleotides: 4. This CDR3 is CASSSGGGGYNEQFF. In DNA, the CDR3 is TGTGCCAGCAGTTCCGGCGGGGGGGGCTACAATGAGCAGTTCTTC.

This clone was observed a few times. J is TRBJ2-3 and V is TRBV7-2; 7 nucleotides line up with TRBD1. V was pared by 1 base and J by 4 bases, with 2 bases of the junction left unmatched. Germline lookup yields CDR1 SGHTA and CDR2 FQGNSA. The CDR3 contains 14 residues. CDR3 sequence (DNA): TGTGCCAGCAGCTTAGTGACAGGGTCAGATACGCAGTATTTT. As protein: CASSLVTGSDTQYF.

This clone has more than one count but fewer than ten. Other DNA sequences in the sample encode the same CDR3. The CDR3 spells CASSPTTNTEAFF. In DNA, the CDR3 is TGTGCCAGCTCACCGACAACGAACACTGAAGCTTTCTTT. The rearrangement joins TRBV18 to TRBJ1-1; D gene unclear. This CDR3 has 13 residues. The germline CDR1 and CDR2 sequences are KGHSH and LQKENI. V was clipped by 3 bases and J by 1 base, with 6 bases between them.

CDR3 region: CASSQDLITAEGYTF. The CDR3 DNA reads as TGCGCCAGCAGCCAAGATCTAATAACAGCCGAAGGCTACACCTTC. V is TRBV4-3 and J is TRBJ1-2, with unresolved D. V dropped 0 bases and J dropped 8 bases, with 16 bases sitting between them. Germline V gene sequence: CDR1 LGHNA, CDR2 YSLEER. The CDR3 runs 15 residues.

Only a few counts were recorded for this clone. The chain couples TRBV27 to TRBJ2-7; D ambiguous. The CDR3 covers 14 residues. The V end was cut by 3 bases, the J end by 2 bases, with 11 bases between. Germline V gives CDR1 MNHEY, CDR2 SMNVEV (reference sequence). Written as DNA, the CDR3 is TGTGCCAGCAGTTTTTCGAACAACCCCTACGAGCAGTACTTC. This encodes CASSFSNNPYEQYF.

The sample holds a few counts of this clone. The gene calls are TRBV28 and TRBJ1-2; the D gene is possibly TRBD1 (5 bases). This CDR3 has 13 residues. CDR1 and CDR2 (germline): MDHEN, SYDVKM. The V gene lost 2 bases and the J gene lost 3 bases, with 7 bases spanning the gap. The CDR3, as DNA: TGTGCCAGCAGTTTAATAGGGGACTATGGCTACACCTTC. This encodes CASSLIGDYGYTF.

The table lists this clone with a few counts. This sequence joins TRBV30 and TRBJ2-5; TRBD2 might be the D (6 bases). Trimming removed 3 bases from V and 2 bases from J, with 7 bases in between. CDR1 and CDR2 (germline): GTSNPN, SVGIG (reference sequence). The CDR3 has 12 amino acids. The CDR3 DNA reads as TGTGCCTGGAGGGAGGGGCAAGAGACCCAGTACTTC. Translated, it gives CAWREGQETQYF.

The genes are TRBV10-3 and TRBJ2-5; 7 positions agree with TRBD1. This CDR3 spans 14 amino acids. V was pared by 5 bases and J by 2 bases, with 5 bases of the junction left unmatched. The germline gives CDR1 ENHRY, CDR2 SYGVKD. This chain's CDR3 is CAISLTGRQETQYF. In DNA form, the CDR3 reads TGTGCCATCAGTTTGACAGGGCGGCAAGAGACCCAGTACTTC.

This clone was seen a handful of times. DNA for the CDR3: TGCGCCAGCAGGACCCGGGAGGAGCCTAACTATGGCTACACCTTC. Residues: CASRTREEPNYGYTF. V and J are TRBV4-1 and TRBJ1-2; unclear D gene. V lost 6 bases, J lost 0 bases, and 14 bases lay in between. CDR3 length: 15 amino acids. Per the germline V gene, CDR1 is MGHRA and CDR2 is YSYEKL.

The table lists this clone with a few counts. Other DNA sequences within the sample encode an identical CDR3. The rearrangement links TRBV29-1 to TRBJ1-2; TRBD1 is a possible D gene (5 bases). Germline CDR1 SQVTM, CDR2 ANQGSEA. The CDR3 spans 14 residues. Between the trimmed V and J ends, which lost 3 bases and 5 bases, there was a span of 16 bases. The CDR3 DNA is TGCAGCGTTGAGGGGAGGGGCCGAGGATATGGCTACACCTTC. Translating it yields CSVEGRGRGYGYTF.

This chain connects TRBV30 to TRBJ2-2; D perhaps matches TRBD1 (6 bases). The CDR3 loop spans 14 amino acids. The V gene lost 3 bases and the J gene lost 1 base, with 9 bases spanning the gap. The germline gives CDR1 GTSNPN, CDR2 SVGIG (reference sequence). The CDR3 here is CAWRGGRNTGELFF. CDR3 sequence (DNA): TGTGCCTGGAGAGGGGGACGGAACACCGGGGAGCTGTTTTTT.

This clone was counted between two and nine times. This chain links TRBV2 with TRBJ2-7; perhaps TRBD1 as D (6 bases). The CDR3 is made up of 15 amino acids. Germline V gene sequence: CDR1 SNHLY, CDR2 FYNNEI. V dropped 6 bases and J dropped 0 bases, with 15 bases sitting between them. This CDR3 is CASSPAGQISYEQYF. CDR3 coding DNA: TGTGCCAGCAGCCCAGCCGGACAGATCTCCTACGAGCAGTACTTC.

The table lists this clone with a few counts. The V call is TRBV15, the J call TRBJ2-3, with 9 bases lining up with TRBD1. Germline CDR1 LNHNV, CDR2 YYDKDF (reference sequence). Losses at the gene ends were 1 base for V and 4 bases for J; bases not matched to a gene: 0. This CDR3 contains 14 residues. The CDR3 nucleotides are TGTGCCACCAGCAGAGGACAGGGGGCAGATACGCAGTATTTT. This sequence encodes CATSRGQGADTQYF.

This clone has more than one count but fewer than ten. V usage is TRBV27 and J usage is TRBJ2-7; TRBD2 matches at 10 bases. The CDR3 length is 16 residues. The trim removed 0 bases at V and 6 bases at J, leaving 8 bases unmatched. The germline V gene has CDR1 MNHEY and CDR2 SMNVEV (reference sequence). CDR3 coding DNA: TGTGCCAGCAGTTTATCCCTAAGCGGGGGGGCCCTCGAGCAGTACTTC. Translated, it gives CASSLSLSGGALEQYF.

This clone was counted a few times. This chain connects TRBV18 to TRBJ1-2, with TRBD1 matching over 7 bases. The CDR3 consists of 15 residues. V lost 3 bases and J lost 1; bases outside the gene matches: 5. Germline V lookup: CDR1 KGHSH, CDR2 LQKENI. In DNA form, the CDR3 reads TGTGCCAGCTCACCCGACAGGGTGCTTAACTATGGCTACACCTTC. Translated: CASSPDRVLNYGYTF.

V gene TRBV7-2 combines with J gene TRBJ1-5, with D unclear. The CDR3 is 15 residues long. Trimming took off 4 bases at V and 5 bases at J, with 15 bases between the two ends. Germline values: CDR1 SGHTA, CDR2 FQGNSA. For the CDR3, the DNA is TGTGCCAGCAGCTCGGAGGCCAGGCCACATCAGCCCCAGCATTTT. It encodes CASSSEARPHQPQHF.

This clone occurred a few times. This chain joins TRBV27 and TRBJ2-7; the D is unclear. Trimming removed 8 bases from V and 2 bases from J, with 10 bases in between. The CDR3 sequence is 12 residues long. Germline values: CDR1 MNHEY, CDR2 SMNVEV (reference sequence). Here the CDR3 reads CASGWRTYEQYF. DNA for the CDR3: TGTGCCAGCGGTTGGCGGACCTACGAGCAGTACTTC.